Listed below are T cell receptor beta chains from one sample, sequenced in a study of cytomegalovirus exposure and HLA in healthy donors. TCRdb's copy holds only in-frame clones and misses some; the assay was immunoSEQ multiplex PCR. This sample has some 73,000 clones, with approximately 90% found just once. The sample comprised PBMCs. These receptors originate from a woman between 18 and 29 years old in good health and CMV-seropositive. Each CDR3 is given with its conserved first and last residue. A D gene is named only where the DNA matches it firmly. The size of a clone is reported for some rows only, either as once, few or many, or as a class for expanded clones.

v_call,clone_size,j_call,d_call,cdr3_aa,cdr3_nt
TRBV9,.,TRBJ2-2,.,CASSVATQNTGELFF,TGTGCCAGCAGCGTAGCTACGCAGAACACCGGGGAGCTGTTTTTT
TRBV19,.,TRBJ2-7,.,CASSIRDNSYEQYF,TGTGCCAGTAGTATCCGGGACAATTCCTACGAGCAGTACTTC
TRBV5-6,.,TRBJ1-5,.,CASSLGTGLTSTQHF,TGTGCCAGCAGCTTGGGGACTGGCCTAACTTCGACCCAGCATTTT
TRBV6-5,.,TRBJ2-7,TRBD1,CASKRDSSYEQYF,TGTGCCAGCAAAAGGGACAGCTCCTACGAGCAGTACTTC
TRBV28,once,TRBJ2-5,TRBD1,CASSLYRGQQETQYF,TGTGCCAGCAGTTTGTATCGGGGACAGCAAGAGACCCAGTACTTC
TRBV6-5,once,TRBJ2-7,.,CASSEDSHYEQYF,TGTGCCAGCAGTGAGGACAGCCACTACGAGCAGTACTTC
TRBV4-1,.,TRBJ1-1,.,CASSQFDRNTEAFF,TGCGCCAGCAGCCAATTCGACAGGAACACTGAAGCTTTCTTT
TRBV21-1,once,TRBJ2-1,.,CASSPRDRYNEQFF,TGTGCCAGCAGCCCCCGGGACAGGTACAATGAGCAGTTCTTC
TRBV27,.,TRBJ2-1,.,CASSFTAGRNEQFF,TGTGCCAGCAGTTTCACCGCGGGCCGCAATGAGCAGTTCTTC
TRBV19,.,TRBJ2-1,TRBD1,CASSRTPGQGVYNEQFF,TGTGCCAGTAGTAGAACACCGGGACAGGGGGTCTACAATGAGCAGTTCTTC
TRBV6-1,.,TRBJ2-1,TRBD1,CASVRGTGGIYEQFF,TGTGCCAGCGTTCGGGGGACAGGGGGCATCTATGAGCAGTTCTTC
TRBV6-9,.,TRBJ1-2,.,CASSYLARANYGYTF,TGTGCCAGCAGTTATCTGGCCAGGGCTAACTATGGCTACACCTTC
TRBV2,.,TRBJ1-3,.,CASSGTLPSSGNTIYF,TGTGCCAGCAGTGGGACATTACCTAGCTCTGGAAACACCATATATTTT
TRBV6-5,.,TRBJ1-5,TRBD1,CASRSDRALNQPQHF,TGTGCCAGCAGATCCGACAGGGCCCTCAATCAGCCCCAGCATTTT
TRBV9,many,TRBJ2-1,TRBD2,CASSVELADYNEQFF,TGTGCCAGCAGCGTAGAACTAGCGGACTACAATGAGCAGTTCTTC
TRBV5-1,.,TRBJ1-1,TRBD1,CASSLSGQANTEAFF,TGCGCCAGCAGCTTGTCAGGACAGGCAAACACTGAAGCTTTCTTT
TRBV28,.,TRBJ1-1,.,CASSLSNLGEAFF,TGTGCCAGCAGTTTATCGAACCTCGGTGAAGCTTTCTTT
TRBV7-2,.,TRBJ1-4,TRBD1,CASSLVGGQPNEKLFF,TGTGCCAGCAGCTTAGTAGGGGGACAGCCTAATGAAAAACTGTTTTTT
TRBV2,.,TRBJ1-4,TRBD1,CASRYDRGGNEKLFF,TGTGCCAGCAGATACGACAGGGGGGGGAATGAAAAACTGTTTTTT
TRBV7-8,once,TRBJ2-5,.,CASKMLEETQYF,TGTGCCAGCAAGATGTTGGAGGAGACCCAGTACTTC
TRBV21-1,.,TRBJ2-3,.,CASGTDGTSGSLPTDTQYF,TGTGCCAGCGGAACCGACGGGACTAGCGGGAGTCTTCCCACAGATACGCAGTATTTT
TRBV6-5,.,TRBJ2-7,TRBD1,CASNNRGPTYEQYF,TGTGCCAGCAATAACAGGGGGCCCACCTACGAGCAGTACTTC
TRBV28,.,TRBJ2-6,.,CASSFYAQGGGANVLTF,TGTGCCAGCAGTTTTTATGCACAGGGTGGTGGGGCCAACGTCCTGACTTTC
TRBV6-1,few,TRBJ2-7,.,CASGAVGAYEQYF,TGTGCCAGCGGGGCAGTCGGAGCCTACGAGCAGTACTTC
TRBV7-2,.,TRBJ2-1,TRBD1,CASSSDRANEQFF,TGTGCCAGCAGCTCGGACAGGGCGAATGAGCAGTTCTTC
TRBV19,few,TRBJ1-2,TRBD1,CASSIGVFREPGQPTNYGYTF,TGTGCCAGTAGTATTGGAGTGTTTCGAGAACCGGGACAGCCTACTAACTATGGCTACACCTTC
TRBV28,.,TRBJ2-1,TRBD2,CASPPPGLANNEQFF,TGTGCCAGCCCCCCACCGGGACTAGCGAACAATGAGCAGTTCTTC
TRBV4-1,once,TRBJ1-4,.,CASSQGQGSSEKLFF,TGCGCCAGCAGCCAAGGGCAGGGTTCAAGTGAAAAACTGTTTTTT
TRBV28,.,TRBJ2-7,.,CASRVVGGMYEQYF,TGTGCCAGCAGGGTGGTGGGCGGGATGTACGAGCAGTACTTC
TRBV10-3,.,TRBJ1-1,TRBD1,CAISDRGHGEAFF,TGTGCCATCAGTGACAGGGGGCATGGTGAAGCTTTCTTT
TRBV18,.,TRBJ2-7,.,CASSPGAAREQYF,TGTGCCAGCTCACCAGGTGCGGCCCGCGAGCAGTACTTC
TRBV6-1,.,TRBJ2-3,TRBD2,CASMIGLASDTQYF,TGTGCCAGCATGATAGGACTAGCATCAGATACGCAGTATTTT
TRBV7-9,.,TRBJ2-7,TRBD2,CASSFARTSGRRYEEQYF,TGTGCCAGCAGCTTCGCCCGGACTAGCGGCCGGCGTTATGAGGAGCAGTACTTC
TRBV2,.,TRBJ2-7,.,CASSEGRRASYEQYF,TGTGCCAGCAGTGAGGGTCGCAGGGCCTCCTACGAGCAGTACTTC
TRBV4-3,.,TRBJ2-1,TRBD2,CASSQAGRLAREQFF,TGCGCCAGCAGCCAAGCCGGGAGACTAGCCCGTGAGCAGTTCTTC
TRBV4-2,.,TRBJ2-1,.,CASSQDRGIYNEQFF,TGTGCCAGCAGCCAAGATCGGGGGATTTACAATGAGCAGTTCTTC
TRBV4-1,few,TRBJ2-7,TRBD2,CASSRGGAYEQYF,TGCGCCAGCAGCCGGGGAGGGGCCTACGAGCAGTACTTC
TRBV7-6,.,TRBJ2-1,.,CASSGYGLSEQFF,TGTGCCAGCAGCGGATATGGACTGAGTGAGCAGTTCTTC
TRBV7-9,once,TRBJ2-1,.,CASSPAHNPYEQFF,TGTGCCAGCAGCCCCGCCCACAACCCGTATGAGCAGTTCTTC
TRBV19,once,TRBJ2-1,TRBD1,CASSIRQGAQYNEQFF,TGTGCCAGTAGTATTCGACAGGGGGCGCAGTACAATGAGCAGTTCTTC
TRBV11-2,.,TRBJ2-1,TRBD2,CASSPAEWGGNEQFF,TGTGCCAGCAGCCCCGCCGAGTGGGGGGGAAATGAGCAGTTCTTC
TRBV28,.,TRBJ1-5,.,CASTKNGPNQPQHF,TGTGCCAGCACCAAAAACGGTCCTAATCAGCCCCAGCATTTT
TRBV15,.,TRBJ2-3,.,CATSNQARSSTDTQYF,TGTGCCACCAGCAACCAGGCGCGATCTAGCACAGATACGCAGTATTTT
TRBV5-5,.,TRBJ1-2,TRBD1,CASRLGGANGYTF,TGTGCCAGTCGCTTAGGGGGCGCGAATGGCTACACCTTC
TRBV4-1,.,TRBJ1-5,.,CASSLGLYSNQPQHF,TGCGCCAGCAGCCTCGGACTATATAGCAATCAGCCCCAGCATTTT
TRBV5-1,.,TRBJ2-1,TRBD1,CASSFSTGGYNEQFF,TGCGCCAGCAGCTTTAGTACAGGGGGTTACAATGAGCAGTTCTTC
TRBV9,once,TRBJ2-7,.,CASSDERSYEQYF,TGTGCCAGCAGTGACGAGCGCTCCTACGAGCAGTACTTC
TRBV2,.,TRBJ1-5,.,CASSDGSPAGFAPQHF,TGTGCCAGCAGTGACGGTTCCCCAGCAGGTTTTGCGCCCCAGCATTTT
TRBV4-3,.,TRBJ2-3,.,CASSQNLVSTDTQYF,TGCGCCAGCAGCCAAAATTTAGTAAGCACAGATACGCAGTATTTT
TRBV28,once,TRBJ1-5,.,CASSPLSPSNQPQHF,TGTGCCAGCAGTCCCCTGAGTCCTAGCAATCAGCCCCAGCATTTT